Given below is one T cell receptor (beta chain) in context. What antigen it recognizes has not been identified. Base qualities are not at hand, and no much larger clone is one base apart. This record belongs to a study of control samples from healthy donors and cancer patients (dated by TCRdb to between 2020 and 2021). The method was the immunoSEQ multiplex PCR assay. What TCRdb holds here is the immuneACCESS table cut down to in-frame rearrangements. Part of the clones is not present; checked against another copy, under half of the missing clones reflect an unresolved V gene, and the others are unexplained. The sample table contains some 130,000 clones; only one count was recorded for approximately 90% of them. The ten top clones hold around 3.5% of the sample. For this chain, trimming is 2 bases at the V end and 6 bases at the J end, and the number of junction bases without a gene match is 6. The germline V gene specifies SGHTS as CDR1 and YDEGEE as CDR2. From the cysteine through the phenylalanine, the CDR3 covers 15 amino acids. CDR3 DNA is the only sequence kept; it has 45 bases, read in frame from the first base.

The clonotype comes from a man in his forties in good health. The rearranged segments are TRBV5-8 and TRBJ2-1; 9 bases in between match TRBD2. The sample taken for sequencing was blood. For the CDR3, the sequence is CASSLYSGGFNEQFF. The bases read TGTGCCAGCAGCTTATATAGCGGGGGCTTCAATGAGCAGTTCTTC. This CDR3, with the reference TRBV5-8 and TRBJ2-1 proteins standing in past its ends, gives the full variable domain EAGVTQSPTHLIKTRGQQATLRCSPISGHTSVYWYQQALGLGLQFLLWYDEGEERNRGNFPPRFSGRQFPNYSSELNVNALELEDSALYLCASSLYSGGFNEQFFGPGTRLTVL.